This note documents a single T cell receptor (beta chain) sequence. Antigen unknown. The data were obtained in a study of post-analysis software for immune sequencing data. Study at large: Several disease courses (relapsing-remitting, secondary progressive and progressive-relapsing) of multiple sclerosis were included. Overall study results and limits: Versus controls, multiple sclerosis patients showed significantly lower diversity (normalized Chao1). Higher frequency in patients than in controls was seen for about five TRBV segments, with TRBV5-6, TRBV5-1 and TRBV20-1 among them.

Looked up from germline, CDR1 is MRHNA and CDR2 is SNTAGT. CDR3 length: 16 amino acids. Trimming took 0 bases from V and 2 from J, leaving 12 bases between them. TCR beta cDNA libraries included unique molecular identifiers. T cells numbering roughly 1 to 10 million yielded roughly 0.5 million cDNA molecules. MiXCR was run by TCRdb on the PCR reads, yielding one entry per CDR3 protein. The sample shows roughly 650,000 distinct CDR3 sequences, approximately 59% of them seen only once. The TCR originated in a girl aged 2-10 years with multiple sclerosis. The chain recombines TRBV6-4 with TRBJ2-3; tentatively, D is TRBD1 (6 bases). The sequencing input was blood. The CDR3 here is CASSDSIGTSTDTQYF. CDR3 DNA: TGTGCCAGCAGTGACTCGATAGGGACATCCACAGATACGCAGTATTTT.